This section outlines one T cell receptor beta chain sequence together with its context. Its antigen is not known. The CDR3 has 16 residues. The data stem from a study of cytomegalovirus exposure and HLA in healthy donors. The study, taken as a whole, reports: Apart from CMV serostatus, no immune exposure information was available. The investigators catalogued about 170 TCR beta chains as cytomegalovirus-associated.

Vbeta (60) and Jbeta (13) primers were used in the PCR. The data were produced by immunoSEQ multiplex PCR, yet TCRdb's version contains in-frame clones alone and is incomplete. The sample holds over 80,000 clones, about four fifths seen once. The sequence was collected from a female donor in good health and CMV-seropositive. Material for sequencing was PBMCs. The chain joins TRBV1 to TRBJ2-1; the tabulated D call, TRBD2, remains unverified against the DNA. TRBV1 corresponds to a pseudogene. CDR3 sequence (DNA): TGCACCAGCAGCCCCCGACGGGACTGCTCCTACAATGAGCAGTTCTTC. This gives the protein CTSSPRRDCSYNEQFF.